Below are 24 T cell receptor beta chains sequenced from a single sample in a study of blood T cell repertoires in COVID-19. TCRdb keeps only in-frame clones here, not all; method: immunoSEQ multiplex PCR. This table holds 200,000 to 250,000 clones, about 85% found once. Sequencing was done on a sample of peripheral blood. The receptor set was obtained from a man in his thirties or forties with active or convalescent COVID-19.

The CDR3 is CASTIGRNTEAFF. The CDR3 nucleotides read TGTGCCAGCACAATTGGTAGGAACACTGAAGCTTTCTTT. The rearrangement uses TRBV6-5 and TRBJ1-1, with D unresolved. CDR3 length equals 13 residues. Per germline, CDR1 MNHEY and CDR2 SVGAGI. Trimming shortened V by 7 bases and J by 1 base, and 10 bases separated the two germline ends.

Concerning this clone: The junction differs from germline at one of its ends, possibly a read error. The gene calls are TRBV29-1 and TRBJ1-2, with 7 bases matching TRBD1. Germline CDR1 reads SQVTM; CDR2 reads ANQGSEA. This CDR3 spans 11 amino acids. CDR3 in DNA: TGCAGCGTGGAAGGGGGCAATGGCTACACCTTC. The encoded protein is CSVEGGNGYTF.

The gene calls are TRBV28 and TRBJ2-6; D gene ambiguous. The CDR3 is 15 residues long. V shed 6 bases and J shed 2 bases, with 11 bases lying between them. CDR1 and CDR2 from the germline V gene are MDHEN and SYDVKM. The CDR3 sequence is CASRTALAGANVLTF. In DNA form, the CDR3 reads TGTGCCAGCAGAACAGCCCTTGCTGGGGCCAACGTCCTGACTTTC.

This clone was seen a few times. The sample has other DNA sequences that encode this CDR3 too. Here the CDR3 reads CASRAHYEQYF. CDR3 DNA sequence: TGTGCCAGCAGAGCTCATTACGAGCAGTACTTC. J is TRBJ2-7 and V is TRBV2, with D unclear. Trimming shortened V by 6 bases and J by 4 bases, and 7 bases separated the two germline ends. This CDR3 is 11 amino acids long. In germline, CDR1 is SNHLY, CDR2 FYNNEI.

The chain uses TRBV6-2 or TRBV6-3 and TRBJ1-1; a possible D gene is TRBD1 (5 bases). V was cut by 4 bases and J by 4 bases, with 13 bases left in between. CDR1 and CDR2 (germline): MNHEY, SVGEGT. The CDR3 length is 14 residues. CDR3 in amino acids: CASSLSWGFTEAFF. The DNA of the CDR3 is TGTGCCAGCAGTTTATCGTGGGGCTTCACTGAAGCTTTCTTT.

This clone was counted a single time. The chain links TRBV4-1 to TRBJ1-4, with D uncertain. Germline assignment: CDR1 MGHRA and CDR2 YSYEKL. Trimming removed 1 base at V and 5 bases at J, with 14 bases between. CDR3 length: 16 residues. The CDR3 sequence is CASSQARGEGNEKLFF. The CDR3 DNA reads as TGCGCCAGCAGCCAAGCTCGTGGGGAGGGCAATGAAAAACTGTTTTTT.

The chain carries TRBV20-1 and TRBJ1-1; perhaps TRBD1 as D (5 bases). Germline V gene lookup returns CDR1 DFQATT and CDR2 SNEGSKA (reference sequence). Trimming pared 3 bases from V and 5 bases from J, leaving 10 bases between. The CDR3 totals 12 residues. CDR3 protein: CSASEGRTEAFF. The CDR3, as DNA: TGCAGTGCTAGTGAGGGGAGGACTGAAGCTTTCTTT.

This clone was counted only a few times. The gene calls are TRBV4-1 and TRBJ2-5; 12 nucleotides align to TRBD2. This CDR3 contains 20 residues. J gave up 5 bases and V 3 bases, and 19 bases lay outside the gene matches. Germline V CDR1 and CDR2: MGHRA, YSYEKL. The CDR3, as DNA: TGCGCCAGCAGCCAGACCCCGACTAGCGGGGGCAACCCTGCTTTTGAGACCCAGTACTTC. This gives the protein CASSQTPTSGGNPAFETQYF.

The sample holds one count of this clone. A read error is possible here, since a much larger clone lies one base away. The CDR3 loop reads CASSEGVLAAKDWAKNIQYF. Here the CDR3 DNA reads TGTGCCAGCAGTGAAGGGGTTCTAGCGGCGAAGGATTGGGCCAAAAACATTCAGTACTTC. The V and J genes are TRBV6-1 and TRBJ2-4; TRBD2 agrees at 7 bases. CDR1 and CDR2 (germline): MNHNS, SASEGT. This CDR3 is built from 20 residues. The junction had 16 bases not matched to a gene; V was cut back by 1 base and J by 1 base.

CDR3 sequence reads: CAISGGGGEEDEQYF. The CDR3 DNA reads TGTGCCATCAGTGGGGGCGGGGGGGAGGAGGACGAGCAGTACTTC. The chain uses TRBV10-3 and TRBJ2-7; TRBD2 aligns across 9 bases. With V trimmed by 4 bases and J by 5 bases, 9 bases remained unmatched. The CDR3 covers 15 residues. Per the germline V gene, CDR1 is ENHRY and CDR2 is SYGVKD.

V is TRBV6-2 or TRBV6-3 and J is TRBJ2-7; 11 bases are shared with TRBD2. The germline CDR1 and CDR2 sequences are MNHEY and SVGEGT. V shed 4 bases, J shed 6 bases, and the junction held 8 bases outside the gene matches. CDR3 length: 15 amino acids. The CDR3 loop is CASSFHSGGAGEQYF. DNA of the CDR3: TGTGCCAGCAGTTTCCATAGCGGGGGGGCCGGCGAGCAGTACTTC.

The chain carries TRBV9 and TRBJ2-5; D remains ambiguous. V lost 1 base and J 2 bases, leaving 12 bases between the germline ends. CDR3 length: 15 amino acids. CDR1 and CDR2 from the germline V gene are SGDLS and YYNGEE. The CDR3 loop reads CASSVSSGFQETQYF. In DNA form, the CDR3 reads TGTGCCAGCAGCGTAAGCTCCGGGTTTCAAGAGACCCAGTACTTC.

V is TRBV5-6 and J is TRBJ2-3, with 10 positions matching TRBD2. Losses at the gene ends were 3 bases for V and 9 bases for J; bases not matched to a gene: 16. The CDR3 length is 17 residues. Germline values: CDR1 SGHDT, CDR2 YYEEEE. CDR3 amino acids: CASSSGLAGEGGGTQYF. The CDR3 DNA reads TGTGCCAGCAGCTCGGGGCTAGCGGGAGAAGGGGGAGGCACGCAGTATTTT.

V is TRBV4-3 and J is TRBJ1-6; D unclear. V was clipped by 0 bases and J by 7 bases, with 4 bases between them. The CDR3 sequence is 13 residues long. From germline, CDR1 is LGHNA and CDR2 YSLEER. The CDR3 DNA sequence: TGCGCCAGCAGCCAAGAGCAGAATTCACCCCTCCACTTT. Translation gives CASSQEQNSPLHF.

The chain couples TRBV19 to TRBJ1-1; perhaps TRBD1 as D (6 bases). This CDR3 has 14 residues. V lost 5 bases to trimming and J lost 5 bases, with 15 bases between them. Germline assignment: CDR1 LNHDA and CDR2 SQIVND (reference sequence). In DNA, the CDR3 is TGTGCCAGTAGTCCGGGACACCAGGGGACTGAAGCTTTCTTT. Translating it yields CASSPGHQGTEAFF.

V usage is TRBV6-5 and J usage is TRBJ2-7, with D possibly matching TRBD1 (5 bases). Trimming cost V 2 bases and J 4 bases, with 12 bases left between them. CDR1 is MNHEY and CDR2 is SVGAGI in the germline V gene. This CDR3 is built from 14 residues. CDR3 loop: CASSYSGAEYEQYF. CDR3 in DNA: TGTGCCAGCAGTTACAGTGGGGCGGAGTACGAGCAGTACTTC.

The chain joins TRBV21-1 to TRBJ2-3; TRBD2 is the table's D call, not checked against the DNA. TRBV21-1 is described as a pseudogene. This CDR3 contains 16 residues. The CDR3 bases are TGTGCCAGCAGCAAAGGGAGCGGGAGTGCGGCAGATACGCAGTATTTT. Its protein is CASSKGSGSAADTQYF.

This clone occurred once. The chain joins TRBV27 to TRBJ2-7; no clear D gene. The CDR3 length is 13 residues. Per the germline V gene, CDR1 is MNHEY and CDR2 is SMNVEV (reference sequence). Trimming took 3 bases from V and 6 from J, leaving 12 bases between them. CDR3 protein: CASSFDPGFEQYF. In nucleotides, the CDR3 is TGTGCCAGCAGTTTTGATCCCGGGTTCGAGCAGTACTTC.

This clone has a single count. The chain recombines TRBV12-3 or TRBV12-4 with TRBJ2-1, with 8 nucleotides matching TRBD2. Losses at the gene ends were 10 bases for V and 7 bases for J; bases not matched to a gene: 6. This CDR3 spans 12 amino acids. The CDR3, as DNA: TGTGCCATCTCGACTAGCGCTAATGAGCAGTTCTTC. Protein: CAISTSANEQFF.

This clone appeared a single time. The J gene is TRBJ2-7, the V gene TRBV29-1; a possible D gene is TRBD1 (5 bases). CDR1 is SQVTM and CDR2 is ANQGSEA in the germline V gene. The CDR3 is made up of 12 amino acids. V gave up 4 bases and J gave up 5 bases, with 12 bases separating them. The CDR3 sequence: CSVGWGGDEQYF. The CDR3 region has the DNA TGCAGCGTTGGATGGGGCGGCGACGAGCAGTACTTC.

This clone was detected a few times. The chain combines TRBV27 with TRBJ2-1; 8 bases are shared with TRBD2. The CDR3 is 17 residues long. Germline-derived CDR1 and CDR2 are MNHEY and SMNVEV (reference sequence). Losses at the gene ends were 4 bases for V and 5 bases for J; bases not matched to a gene: 13. CDR3 in DNA: TGTGCCAGCAGTTATGGCCCCGGGGGGGACCTAAACAATGAGCAGTTCTTC. Its protein is CASSYGPGGDLNNEQFF.

The chain combines TRBV21-1 with TRBJ2-7; TRBD1, the table's D call, lacks a check against the DNA. TRBV21-1 is a pseudogene locus. The CDR3 consists of 15 residues. The CDR3 DNA is TGTGCCAGCAGCAAAGAAGGGACAGGAACCTACGAGCAGTACTTC. It yields the protein CASSKEGTGTYEQYF.

This rearrangement joins TRBV6-5 to TRBJ2-2, with a tentative D call TRBD1 (7 bases). Between the trimmed V and J ends, which lost 7 bases and 7 bases, there was a span of 19 bases. The CDR3 has 15 residues. Germline V gives CDR1 MNHEY, CDR2 SVGAGI. The chain's CDR3 is CASNRGGGEVGELFF. The CDR3 coding sequence is TGTGCCAGCAACCGCGGAGGGGGCGAGGTCGGGGAGCTGTTTTTT.

This clone appeared a single time. One end of the junction is discordant with germline, which a read error may explain. J is TRBJ2-7 and V is TRBV18; 8 bases are shared with TRBD1. The V gene's germline CDR1 is KGHSH and CDR2 LQKENI. The CDR3 extends over 17 amino acids. The CDR3 sequence: CATSETGAPRSSYEQYF. CDR3 coding DNA: TGTGCCACCTCAGAGACAGGGGCCCCTCGCAGCTCCTACGAGCAGTACTTC. Complete variable domain (other parts from reference TRBV18 and TRBJ2-7): NAGVMQNPRHLVRRRGQEARLRCSPMKGHSHVYWYRQLPEEGLKFMVYLQKENIIDESGMPKERFSAEFPKEGPSILRIQQVVRGDSAAYFCATSETGAPRSSYEQYFGPGTRLTVT.